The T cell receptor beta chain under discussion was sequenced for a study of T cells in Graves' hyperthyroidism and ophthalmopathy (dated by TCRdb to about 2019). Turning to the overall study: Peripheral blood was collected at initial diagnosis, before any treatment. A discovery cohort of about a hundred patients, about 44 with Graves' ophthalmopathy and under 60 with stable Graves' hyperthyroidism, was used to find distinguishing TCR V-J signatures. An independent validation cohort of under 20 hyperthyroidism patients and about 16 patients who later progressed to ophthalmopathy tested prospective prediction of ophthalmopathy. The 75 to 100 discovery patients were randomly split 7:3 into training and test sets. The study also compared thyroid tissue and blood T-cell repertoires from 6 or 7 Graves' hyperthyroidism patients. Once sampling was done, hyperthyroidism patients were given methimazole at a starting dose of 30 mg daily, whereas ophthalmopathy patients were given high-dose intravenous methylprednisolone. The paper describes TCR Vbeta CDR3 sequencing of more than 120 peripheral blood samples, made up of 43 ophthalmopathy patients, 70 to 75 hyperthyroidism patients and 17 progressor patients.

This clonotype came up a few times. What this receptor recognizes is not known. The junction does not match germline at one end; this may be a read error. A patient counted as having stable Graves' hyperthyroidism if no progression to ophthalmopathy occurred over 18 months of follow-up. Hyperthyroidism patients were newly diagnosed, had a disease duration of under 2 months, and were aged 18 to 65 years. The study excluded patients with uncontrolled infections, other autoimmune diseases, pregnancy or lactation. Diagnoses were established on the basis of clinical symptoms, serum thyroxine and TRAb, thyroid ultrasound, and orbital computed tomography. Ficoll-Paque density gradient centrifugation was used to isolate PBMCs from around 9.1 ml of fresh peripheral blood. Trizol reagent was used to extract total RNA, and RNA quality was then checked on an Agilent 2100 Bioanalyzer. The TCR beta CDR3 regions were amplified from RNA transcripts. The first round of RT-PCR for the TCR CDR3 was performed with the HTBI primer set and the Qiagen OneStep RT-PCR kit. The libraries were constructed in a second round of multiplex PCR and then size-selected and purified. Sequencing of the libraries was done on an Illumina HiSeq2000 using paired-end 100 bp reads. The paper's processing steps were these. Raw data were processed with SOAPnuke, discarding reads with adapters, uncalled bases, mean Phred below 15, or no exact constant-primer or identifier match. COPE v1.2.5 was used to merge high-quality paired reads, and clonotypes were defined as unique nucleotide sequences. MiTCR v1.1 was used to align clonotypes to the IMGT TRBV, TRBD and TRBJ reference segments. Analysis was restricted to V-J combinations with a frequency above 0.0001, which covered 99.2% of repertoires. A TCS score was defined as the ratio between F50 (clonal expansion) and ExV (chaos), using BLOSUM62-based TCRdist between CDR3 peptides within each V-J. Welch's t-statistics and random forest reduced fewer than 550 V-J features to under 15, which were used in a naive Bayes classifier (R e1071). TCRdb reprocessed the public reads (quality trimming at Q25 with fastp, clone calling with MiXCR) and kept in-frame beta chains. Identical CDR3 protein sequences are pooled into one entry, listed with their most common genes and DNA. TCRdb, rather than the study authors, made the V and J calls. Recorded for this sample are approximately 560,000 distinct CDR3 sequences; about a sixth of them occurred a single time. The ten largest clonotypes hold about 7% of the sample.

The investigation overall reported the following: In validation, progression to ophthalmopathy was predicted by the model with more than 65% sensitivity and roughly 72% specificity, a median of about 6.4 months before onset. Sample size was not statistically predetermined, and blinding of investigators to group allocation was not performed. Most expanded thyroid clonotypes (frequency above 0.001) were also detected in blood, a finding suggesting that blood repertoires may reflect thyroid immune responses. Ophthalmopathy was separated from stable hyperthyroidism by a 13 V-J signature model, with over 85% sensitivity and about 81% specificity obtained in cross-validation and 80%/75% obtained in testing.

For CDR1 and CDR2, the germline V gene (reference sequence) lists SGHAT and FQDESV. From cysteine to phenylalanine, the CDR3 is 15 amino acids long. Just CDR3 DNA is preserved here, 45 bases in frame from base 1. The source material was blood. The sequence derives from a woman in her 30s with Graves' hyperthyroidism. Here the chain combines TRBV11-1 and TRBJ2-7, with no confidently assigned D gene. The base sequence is TGCGCCAGCAGCCGGCCTGGGCCGGCCGCCTACGAGCAGTACTTC. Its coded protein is CASSRPGPAAYEQYF. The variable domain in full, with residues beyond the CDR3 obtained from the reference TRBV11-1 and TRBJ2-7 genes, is EAEVAQSPRYKITEKSQAVAFWCDPISGHATLYWYRQILGQGPELLVQFQDESVVDDSQLPKDRFSAERLKGVDSTLKIQPAELGDSAMYLCASSRPGPAAYEQYFGPGTRLTVT.